This entry lists 22 T cell receptor beta chains sequenced from one sample in a study of T cells in Graves' hyperthyroidism and ophthalmopathy. Amplified TCR beta CDR3 regions derived from RNA transcripts. Primed by the HTBI set, a first-round RT-PCR was run on the TCR CDR3. Using its own MiXCR run on the multiplex PCR reads, TCRdb lists one record per CDR3 protein. The sample lists approximately 690,000 distinct CDR3 sequences, roughly 14% occurring once. Material: blood. The receptor set was obtained from a woman aged 50 to 65 with Graves' ophthalmopathy.

Ten or more counts support this clonotype. This rearrangement joins TRBV18 to TRBJ2-7, with D perhaps matching TRBD2 (5 bases). Germline CDR1 and CDR2: KGHSH and LQKENI. The V end was cut by 5 bases, the J end by 3 bases, with 11 bases between. The CDR3 is made up of 13 amino acids. CDR3 in amino acids: CASSIGLDYEQYF. CDR3 nucleotide sequence: TGTGCCAGCTCAATCGGACTGGACTACGAGCAGTACTTC.

The table lists this clonotype with many counts. CDR3 coding DNA: TGTGCCAGCAGTTCATTAGGGACAGGGGGCTCGATAGGGGCAGATACGCAGTATTTT. As protein: CASSSLGTGGSIGADTQYF. V and J are TRBV28 and TRBJ2-3, with 12 bases matching TRBD1. The CDR3 is 19 residues long. The germline V gene has CDR1 MDHEN and CDR2 SYDVKM. V lost 4 bases and J lost 4; bases outside the gene matches: 15.

The chain is built from TRBV28 and TRBJ1-5; possible D gene TRBD1, 6 bases. The CDR3 spans 14 residues. Germline CDR1 reads MDHEN; CDR2 reads SYDVKM. V lost 7 bases to trimming and J lost 2 bases, with 12 bases between them. The CDR3 protein is CASTEGGRNQPQHF. CDR3 bases: TGTGCCAGCACCGAGGGGGGGCGCAATCAGCCCCAGCATTTT.

To note about this clonotype: A read error may be the cause here, since a much bigger clone is one base away. This chain connects TRBV28 to TRBJ2-7; TRBD2 matches 9 bases. The length of the CDR3 is 18 residues. V lost 8 bases to trimming and J lost 2 bases; unmatched junction nucleotides: 19. Germline CDR1 MDHEN, CDR2 SYDVKM. The CDR3 region has the DNA TGTGCCAGCCGCGGGTGGGCTAGCGGGACGTATTCCCCCTACGAGCAGTACTTC. Amino acids: CASRGWASGTYSPYEQYF. The variable domain in full, completed from reference TRBV28 and TRBJ2-7, reads DVKVTQSSRYLVKRTGEKVFLECVQDMDHENMFWYRQDPGLGLRLIYFSYDVKMKEKGDIPEGYSVSREKKERFSLILESASTNQTSMYLCASRGWASGTYSPYEQYFGPGTRLTVT.

Regarding this clonotype: This may be a read error, as it is one base from a much larger clone. The chain recombines TRBV18 with TRBJ2-1; the D gene is possibly TRBD2 (6 bases). CDR3 length equals 15 residues. CDR1 is KGHSH and CDR2 is LQKENI in the germline V gene. Trimming stripped 3 bases from V and 7 bases from J, with 16 bases between. The CDR3 region has the DNA TGTGCCAGCTCACCTATGGACTACCCAGAGAATGAGCAGTTCTTC. Its translation: CASSPMDYPENEQFF.

V gene TRBV28 combines with J gene TRBJ2-3; D may correspond to TRBD1 or TRBD2 (5 bases each). The CDR3 sequence is 17 residues long. Trimming removed 5 bases at V and 6 bases at J, with 24 bases between. The germline gives CDR1 MDHEN, CDR2 SYDVKM. CDR3 DNA sequence: TGTGCCAGCAGTCCAGCTCCGGGACCTTCTCCTGGCGATACGCAGTATTTT. Translation gives CASSPAPGPSPGDTQYF.

The rearrangement uses TRBV30 and TRBJ1-1; 11 bases match TRBD1. Trimming took 2 bases from V and 0 from J; bases not matched to a gene: 14. The CDR3 covers 19 residues. Germline V gene data show CDR1 as GTSNPN and CDR2 as SVGIG (reference sequence). The CDR3 region has the DNA TGTGCCTGGAGTAAGCGGACAGGGGGCGTCGGTGGGGTGAACACTGAAGCTTTCTTT. This gives the protein CAWSKRTGGVGGVNTEAFF.

This clonotype was seen ten or more times. This sequence joins TRBV20-1 and TRBJ2-5; a weak D match, TRBD2 (6 bases). From germline, CDR1 is DFQATT and CDR2 SNEGSKA (reference sequence). Trimming took 3 bases from V and 5 from J, leaving 10 bases between them. CDR3 length: 12 amino acids. CDR3 nucleotide sequence: TGCAGTGCTAGTGTCGGGAGTGAGACCCAGTACTTC. Protein sequence: CSASVGSETQYF.

J is TRBJ2-5 and V is TRBV4-2; maybe TRBD1 (6 bases). Germline-derived CDR1 and CDR2 are LGHNA and YNFKEQ. Deletions cut 0 bases from V and 5 bases from J, with 10 bases between. CDR3 length: 14 amino acids. Written as DNA, the CDR3 is TGTGCCAGCAGCCAAGAGTCCCAGGGGGAGACCCAGTACTTC. Protein product: CASSQESQGETQYF.

V and J are TRBV4-1 and TRBJ2-7; 10 nucleotides align to TRBD1. Germline V CDR1 and CDR2: MGHRA, YSYEKL. V was pared by 7 bases and J by 2 bases, with 5 bases of the junction left unmatched. This CDR3 is 14 amino acids long. In DNA, the CDR3 is TGCGCCAGCAAACCGGGACAGGGGACCTACGAGCAGTACTTC. Its protein is CASKPGQGTYEQYF.

Ten or more counts support this clonotype. V is TRBV7-9 and J is TRBJ2-7; 14 bases are a match to TRBD2. The V segment lost 5 bases and the J segment 2 bases; nucleotides outside the gene matches: 5. The germline CDR1 and CDR2 sequences are SEHNR and FQNEAQ (reference sequence). This CDR3 is 16 amino acids long. The CDR3 here is CASSDQTSGRAYEQYF. As DNA, the CDR3 is TGTGCCAGCAGCGATCAGACTAGCGGGAGGGCCTACGAGCAGTACTTC.

The rearrangement uses TRBV18 and TRBJ2-6; D might be TRBD1 (6 bases). From germline, CDR1 is KGHSH and CDR2 LQKENI. The CDR3 is 18 amino acids. V lost 2 bases to trimming and J lost 0 bases, with 14 bases between them. DNA for the CDR3: TGTGCCAGCTCACCAACAGGGACAATTACCTCTGGGGCCAACGTCCTGACTTTC. The encoded protein is CASSPTGTITSGANVLTF.

The CDR3 DNA reads as TGTGCCAGTAGTCTCCCTTTCCAAAAGCCCCTTTACAATGAGCAGTTCTTC. This gives the protein CASSLPFQKPLYNEQFF. The chain is built from TRBV19 and TRBJ2-1; D ambiguous. Trimming shortened V by 5 bases and J by 4 bases, and 21 bases separated the two germline ends. The CDR3 has 17 amino acids. CDR1 LNHDA and CDR2 SQIVND come from the germline V gene (reference sequence).

This clonotype has just a few counts. This rearrangement joins TRBV20-1 to TRBJ2-7; 7 bases agree with TRBD2. Unmatched junction bases numbered 13, after V lost 5 bases and J lost 9 bases. Looked up from germline, CDR1 is DFQATT and CDR2 is SNEGSKA (reference sequence). The length of the CDR3 is 13 residues. The CDR3 is CSASLAGVTRQYF. CDR3 DNA: TGCAGTGCTTCACTCGCGGGAGTTACGAGGCAGTACTTC.

This clonotype was detected many times. This chain connects TRBV20-1 to TRBJ2-3, with D possibly being TRBD2 (7 bases). Trimming removed 6 bases from V and 0 bases from J, with 13 bases in between. Germline values: CDR1 DFQATT, CDR2 SNEGSKA (reference sequence). The CDR3 totals 14 residues. This chain's CDR3 is CSAGEGGSTDTQYF. The CDR3 bases are TGCAGTGCCGGGGAGGGGGGAAGCACAGATACGCAGTATTTT.

Concerning this clonotype: Since a much larger clone is just one base distant, this may be a read error. J is TRBJ2-7 and V is TRBV11-1; TRBD1 might be the D (6 bases). This CDR3 spans 14 amino acids. Germline values: CDR1 SGHAT, CDR2 FQDESV (reference sequence). V lost 2 bases and J lost 0, with 8 bases in between. CDR3 loop: CASSLYRDSYEQYF. The CDR3 region has the DNA TGTGCCAGCAGCTTATACAGGGACTCCTACGAGCAGTACTTC.

J is TRBJ2-1 and V is TRBV20-1; 11 bases match TRBD2. V shed 0 bases, J shed 2 bases, and the junction held 0 bases outside the gene matches. This CDR3 comprises 15 residues. Germline V gene lookup returns CDR1 DFQATT and CDR2 SNEGSKA (reference sequence). The CDR3 nucleotides read TGCAGTGCTAGAGAGACTAGCGGGACCTACAATGAGCAGTTCTTC. It specifies CSARETSGTYNEQFF.

This clonotype was found many times. J is TRBJ2-7 and V is TRBV7-8; TRBD1 matches at 10 bases. The CDR3 extends over 16 amino acids. From germline, CDR1 is SGHVS and CDR2 FQNEAQ. V gave up 7 bases and J gave up 1 base; unmatched junction bases: 10. In DNA, the CDR3 is TGTGCCAGCACCTCTAGGGGGACAGGGGTATCCTACGAGCAGTACTTC. Protein: CASTSRGTGVSYEQYF.

This clonotype was counted at least ten times. The genes are TRBV6-1 and TRBJ2-5; 11 positions agree with TRBD2. This CDR3 comprises 14 residues. Losses at the gene ends were 7 bases for V and 5 bases for J; bases not matched to a gene: 6. The germline CDR1 and CDR2 sequences are MNHNS and SASEGT. This chain's CDR3 is CASNLSGRGETQYF. CDR3 coding DNA: TGTGCCAGCAATCTTAGCGGGAGGGGGGAGACCCAGTACTTC.

CDR3 sequence (DNA): TGTGCCAGCAGTTTCCGCCGACGGACCCAAAGTAGCGAGCAGTTCTTC. Residues: CASSFRRRTQSSEQFF. The rearrangement links TRBV11-2 to TRBJ2-1; the D is unclear. Per the germline V gene, CDR1 is SGHAT and CDR2 is FQNNGV. The ends were cut back, 6 bases at V and 10 bases at J, with 25 bases in the middle. CDR3 size: 16 residues. The variable domain in full, completed from reference TRBV11-2 and TRBJ2-1, reads EAGVAQSPRYKIIEKRQSVAFWCNPISGHATLYWYQQILGQGPKLLIQFQNNGVVDDSQLPKDRFSAERLKGVDSTLKIQPAKLEDSAVYLCASSFRRRTQSSEQFFGPGTRLTVL.

The chain joins TRBV7-9 to TRBJ1-1, with 7 bases aligning to TRBD1. The length of the CDR3 is 14 residues. J lost 3 bases, V lost 5 bases, and 6 bases had no gene match. Per germline, CDR1 SEHNR and CDR2 FQNEAQ (reference sequence). CDR3 sequence reads: CASSRKGADTEAFF. In DNA, the CDR3 is TGTGCCAGCAGCCGGAAGGGGGCGGACACTGAAGCTTTCTTT.

This chain links TRBV20-1 with TRBJ2-2; D gene unclear. The CDR3 sequence is 18 residues long. CDR1 and CDR2 from the germline V gene are DFQATT and SNEGSKA (reference sequence). V was clipped by 0 bases and J by 0 bases, with 17 bases between them. CDR3 loop: CSARDQMRNPTNTGELFF. The CDR3 DNA follows: TGCAGTGCTAGAGATCAAATGCGAAACCCCACGAACACCGGGGAGCTGTTTTTT.